This T cell receptor beta chain was captured in a study of CD8 T cells in ankylosing spondylitis. Remarks on this clonotype: Its antigen is as yet unknown.

The germline CDR1 and CDR2 sequences are MNHEY and SVGEGT. There are 15 residues in the CDR3. Trimming at V came to 5 bases and at J to 0 bases, leaving 7 bases not matched to a gene. MiXCR, applied by TCRdb to the 5' RACE reads, yields one record per CDR3 protein. The repertoire includes about 140,000 distinct CDR3 sequences, 8% to 9% of them detected once, and about 7.1% sits in the top ten. The study, taken as a whole, reports: Roughly eight highly homologous variants made up a TCR beta motif that seemed to typify ankylosing spondylitis blood.

The sequenced material came from synovial fluid, either unsorted or a sorted T cell fraction (not recorded which). The source is a male donor with ankylosing spondylitis. The chain has TRBV6-2 or TRBV6-3 and TRBJ2-7; 7 bases agree with TRBD1. In DNA form, the CDR3 reads TGTGCCAGCAGTCCACAGGGGTCATACTCCTACGAGCAGTACTTC. Translated, it gives CASSPQGSYSYEQYF.